The clone carrying this T cell receptor beta chain was detected many times. The antigen remains unidentified. This entry is derived from a study of CD8 T cells in ankylosing spondylitis. Study-level findings and limits: A number of the motif variants had already been described in reactive arthritis synovial fluid and blood. Disease-linked clones were CD8+ and relatively rare in peripheral blood.

The CDR3 sequence is 12 residues long. Germline V gives CDR1 DFQATT, CDR2 SNEGSKA (reference sequence). The V gene lost 6 bases and the J gene lost 5 bases, with 13 bases spanning the gap. TCRdb recomputed calls from the 5' RACE reads with MiXCR, one row per CDR3 protein. The sample has about 240,000 distinct CDR3 sequences, approximately 9% seen once. Specimen: blood, either unsorted or a sorted T cell fraction (not recorded which). V usage is TRBV20-1 and J usage is TRBJ1-2; D gene unclear. This sequence was found in a male donor with ankylosing spondylitis or in good health (not recorded which). The CDR3 DNA follows: TGCAGTGCCCCGAACCCTCCGTATGGCTACACCTTC. It is translated as CSAPNPPYGYTF.